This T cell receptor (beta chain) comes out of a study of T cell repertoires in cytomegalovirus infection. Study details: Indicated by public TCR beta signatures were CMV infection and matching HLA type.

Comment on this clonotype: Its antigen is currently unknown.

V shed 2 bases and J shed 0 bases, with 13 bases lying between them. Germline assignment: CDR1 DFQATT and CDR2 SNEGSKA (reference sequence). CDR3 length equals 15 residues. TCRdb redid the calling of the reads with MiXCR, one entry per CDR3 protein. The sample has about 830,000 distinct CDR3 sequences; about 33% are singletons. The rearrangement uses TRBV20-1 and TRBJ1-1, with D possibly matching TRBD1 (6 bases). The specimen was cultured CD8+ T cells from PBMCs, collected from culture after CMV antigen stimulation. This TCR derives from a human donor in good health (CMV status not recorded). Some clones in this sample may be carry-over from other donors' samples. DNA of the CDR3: TGCAGTGCTAGATCAGGGGAATGGATGAACACTGAAGCTTTCTTT. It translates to CSARSGEWMNTEAFF.